A selection of T cell receptor beta chains follows, all from one sample in a study of T-cell memory formation after mild COVID-19. TCRdb independently ran MiXCR on the 5' RACE reads; one entry per CDR3 protein. The data contain 400,000 to 500,000 distinct CDR3 sequences, 20% to 25% of them seen just once; the ten biggest clones take up around 8.8%. Input material: PBMCs or a T cell subset sorted from them (not recorded which). The receptors were gathered from an adult woman who had mild COVID-19 (a few samples of this study predate the infection). Cell type and time point are not known. The CDR3 runs from the conserved cysteine through the conserved F or W. Fields, in order: J gene, clone size, V gene, D gene, CDR3 DNA, CDR3 protein. A D gene is named only where the DNA matches it firmly. Expanded clones get a size class; other rows say once, few or many, or leave the size out.

J gene: TRBJ2-3
clone size: few
V gene: TRBV20-1
D gene: TRBD2
CDR3 DNA: TGCAGTGCTAGGGAGCTAGCGGGGGACCCAGATACGCAGTATTTT
CDR3 protein: CSARELAGDPDTQYF

J gene: TRBJ2-1
clone size: -
V gene: TRBV12-3/TRBV12-4
D gene: -
CDR3 DNA: TGTGCCAGCAGTCTAAGCCTTGAGCAGTTCTTC
CDR3 protein: CASSLSLEQFF

J gene: TRBJ2-7
clone size: few
V gene: TRBV7-6
D gene: TRBD1
CDR3 DNA: TGTGCCAGCAGCAAGGCGGACAGGGTCTCTTACGAGCAGTACTTC
CDR3 protein: CASSKADRVSYEQYF

J gene: TRBJ2-5
clone size: few
V gene: TRBV18
D gene: -
CDR3 DNA: TGTGCCAGCTCAGAGCTTGGAACAGACCAAGAGACCCAGTACTTC
CDR3 protein: CASSELGTDQETQYF

J gene: TRBJ2-2
clone size: -
V gene: TRBV30
D gene: -
CDR3 DNA: TGTGCCTGGAGTGTAGCCCCCACCGGGGAGCTGTTTTTT
CDR3 protein: CAWSVAPTGELFF

J gene: TRBJ2-1
clone size: -
V gene: TRBV15
D gene: -
CDR3 DNA: TGTGCCACCAGCCCCCAGGGGGGGGGCACTTTCTCCTACAATGAGCAGTTCTTC
CDR3 protein: CATSPQGGGTFSYNEQFF

J gene: TRBJ1-4
clone size: -
V gene: TRBV5-5
D gene: -
CDR3 DNA: TGTGCCAGCAGCTTGGGTGGACAGAGGGGTGAAAGACTGTTTTTT
CDR3 protein: CASSLGGQRGERLFF

J gene: TRBJ2-4
clone size: once
V gene: TRBV27
D gene: -
CDR3 DNA: TGTGCCAGCAGTTTATCGGAGAGCGGGTCGAACATTCAGTACTTC
CDR3 protein: CASSLSESGSNIQYF

J gene: TRBJ2-5
clone size: -
V gene: TRBV30
D gene: TRBD1
CDR3 DNA: TGTGCCTGGAGTCCGGGACAGGGCAAACAAGAGACCCAGTACTTC
CDR3 protein: CAWSPGQGKQETQYF

J gene: TRBJ2-2
clone size: -
V gene: TRBV7-9
D gene: TRBD2
CDR3 DNA: TGTGCCGGAAGGATGACTAGCGGGAACACCGGGGAGCTGTTTTTT
CDR3 protein: CAGRMTSGNTGELFF

J gene: TRBJ1-1
clone size: -
V gene: TRBV5-1
D gene: TRBD1
CDR3 DNA: TGCGCCAGCAGCTTGGGGGGACAGGTGAACACTGAAGCTTTCTTT
CDR3 protein: CASSLGGQVNTEAFF

J gene: TRBJ2-7
clone size: -
V gene: TRBV3-1
D gene: TRBD1
CDR3 DNA: TGTGCCAGCAGCCAAGATGTAGGGGGCGCGGACGAGCAGTACTTC
CDR3 protein: CASSQDVGGADEQYF

J gene: TRBJ2-1
clone size: -
V gene: TRBV6-2/TRBV6-3
D gene: TRBD2
CDR3 DNA: TGTGCCAGCAGTTACTCCCCTAGCGGGGGGGTTAATGAGCAGTTCTTC
CDR3 protein: CASSYSPSGGVNEQFF

J gene: TRBJ2-6
clone size: many
V gene: TRBV27
D gene: -
CDR3 DNA: TGTGCCAGCTCTTCAGCTGTCGGGGCCAACGTCCTGACTTTC
CDR3 protein: CASSSAVGANVLTF

J gene: TRBJ2-7
clone size: -
V gene: TRBV7-8
D gene: -
CDR3 DNA: TGTGCCAGCAAGCTAGGACGGGCTGGGGCCACCTACGAGCAGTACTTC
CDR3 protein: CASKLGRAGATYEQYF

J gene: TRBJ2-5
clone size: few
V gene: TRBV15
D gene: -
CDR3 DNA: TGTGCCACCAGCACGTCGAGGAAAAAGACCCAGTACTTC
CDR3 protein: CATSTSRKKTQYF

J gene: TRBJ2-1
clone size: few
V gene: TRBV6-5
D gene: -
CDR3 DNA: TGTGCCAGCAGTTACTCGAAGACCTACAATGAGCAGTTCTTC
CDR3 protein: CASSYSKTYNEQFF

J gene: TRBJ2-3
clone size: -
V gene: TRBV11-2
D gene: -
CDR3 DNA: TGTGCCAGCAGCCCAGGACCAGGTGGGGGCTACACAGATACGCAGTATTTT
CDR3 protein: CASSPGPGGGYTDTQYF

J gene: TRBJ2-2
clone size: few
V gene: TRBV24-1
D gene: -
CDR3 DNA: TGTGCCACCAGTGATTTGACTAGAGAGACCGGGGAGCTGTTTTTT
CDR3 protein: CATSDLTRETGELFF

J gene: TRBJ1-4
clone size: -
V gene: TRBV7-9
D gene: -
CDR3 DNA: TGTGCCAGCAGCTTGACATCGACTAATGAAAAACTGTTTTTT
CDR3 protein: CASSLTSTNEKLFF